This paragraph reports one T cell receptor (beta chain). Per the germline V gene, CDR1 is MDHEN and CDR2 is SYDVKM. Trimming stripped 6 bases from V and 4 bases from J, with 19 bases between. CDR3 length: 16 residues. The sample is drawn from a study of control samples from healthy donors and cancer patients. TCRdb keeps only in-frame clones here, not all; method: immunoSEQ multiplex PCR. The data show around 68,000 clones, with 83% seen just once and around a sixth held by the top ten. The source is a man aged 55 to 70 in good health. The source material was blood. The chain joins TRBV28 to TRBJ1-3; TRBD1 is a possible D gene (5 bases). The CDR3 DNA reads TGTGCCAGCAGCACAAAGGGCCCGGGGGAGGGAAACACCATATATTTT. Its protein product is CASSTKGPGEGNTIYF.